Below, 25 T cell receptor beta chains from the same sample are listed, as sequenced in a study of identical twins. MiXCR, run by TCRdb on the 5' RACE reads, gives a single entry per CDR3 protein. The sample consists of 600,000 to 800,000 distinct CDR3 sequences, 20% to 25% of them appearing once. These sequences were also reported in another study, on T cells expressing NK-cell markers.

Sample: PBMCs. These receptor sequences come from a woman in her late teens or twenties in good health.

The CDR3 reads CSARSGAYEQYF. CDR3 bases: TGCAGTGCTCGGAGCGGGGCCTACGAGCAGTACTTC. The chain combines TRBV20-1 with TRBJ2-7; 7 nucleotides match TRBD2. J gave up 2 bases and V 5 bases, and 3 bases lay outside the gene matches. The CDR3 runs 12 residues. Looked up from germline, CDR1 is DFQATT and CDR2 is SNEGSKA (reference sequence).

This clonotype has more than one count but fewer than ten. V and J are TRBV12-3 or TRBV12-4 and TRBJ1-1; TRBD1 is a possible D gene (5 bases). The CDR3 contains 15 residues. Trimming took off 5 bases at V and 6 bases at J, with 19 bases between the two ends. The chain's CDR3 is CASSLYKGGTAEAFF. CDR3 nucleotides: TGTGCCAGCAGTCTTTACAAGGGCGGGACCGCTGAAGCTTTCTTT.

There are a few counts of this clonotype. The J gene is TRBJ2-5, the V gene TRBV20-1; D is unclear. Per the germline V gene, CDR1 is DFQATT and CDR2 is SNEGSKA (reference sequence). V was clipped by 5 bases and J by 5 bases, with 18 bases between them. The CDR3 contains 14 residues. DNA of the CDR3: TGCAGTGCTTCACAGAGACGGACGGATGAGACCCAGTACTTC. Translation gives CSASQRRTDETQYF.

The chain links TRBV7-8 to TRBJ2-1; D not resolved. Germline assignment: CDR1 SGHVS and CDR2 FQNEAQ. Trimming stripped 2 bases from V and 8 bases from J, with 7 bases between. The CDR3 sequence is 12 residues long. As DNA, the CDR3 is TGTGCCAGCAGCTTAAGCATGGATGAGCAGTTCTTC. This codes for CASSLSMDEQFF.

In its sample, this clonotype was seen a few times. This sequence joins TRBV29-1 and TRBJ2-3; 8 nucleotides line up with TRBD2. Germline V CDR1 and CDR2: SQVTM, ANQGSEA. V lost 6 bases and J lost 2; bases outside the gene matches: 7. CDR3 length: 14 amino acids. CDR3 in amino acids: CSVQAGVNTDTQYF. The CDR3 nucleotides are TGCAGCGTGCAAGCGGGGGTGAACACAGATACGCAGTATTTT.

The rearrangement links TRBV5-6 to TRBJ2-1, with 8 bases lining up with TRBD1. Germline V CDR1 and CDR2: SGHDT, YYEEEE. CDR3 length: 15 amino acids. The V gene end was trimmed by 2 bases and the J gene end by 6 bases; junction bases not matched to a gene: 7. The DNA for the CDR3 is TGTGCCAGCAGCTTCCACAGGGGGGCTGGCAATGAGCAGTTCTTC. Translating gives CASSFHRGAGNEQFF. Drawing the rest from reference TRBV5-6 and TRBJ2-1, the complete variable domain is DAGVTQSPTHLIKTRGQQVTLRCSPKSGHDTVSWYQQALGQGPQFIFQYYEEEERQRGNFPDRFSGHQFPNYSSELNVNALLLGDSALYLCASSFHRGAGNEQFFGPGTRLTVL.

V usage is TRBV10-3 and J usage is TRBJ2-7; 10 bases are shared with TRBD1. Germline V lookup: CDR1 ENHRY, CDR2 SYGVKD. Trimming removed 4 bases from V and 4 bases from J; junction bases left unmatched: 1. CDR3 length: 13 residues. The CDR3 DNA is TGTGCCATCAGTGGACAGGGGGCGTACGAGCAGTACTTC. Translating gives CAISGQGAYEQYF.

This clonotype was counted a single time. The chain carries TRBV7-2 and TRBJ2-1, with D possibly TRBD1 on 6 matching bases. V dropped 5 bases and J dropped 5 bases, with 16 bases sitting between them. This CDR3 contains 15 residues. Germline V gene sequence: CDR1 SGHTA, CDR2 FQGNSA. The CDR3 reads CASSPRQAINNEQFF. DNA of the CDR3: TGTGCCAGCAGCCCTCGACAGGCTATTAACAATGAGCAGTTCTTC.

This rearrangement joins TRBV20-1 to TRBJ2-3, with 10 nucleotides matching TRBD2. J gave up 8 bases and V 0 bases, and 14 bases lay outside the gene matches. There are 17 residues in the CDR3. Germline CDR1 is DFQATT and CDR2 is SNEGSKA (reference sequence). The CDR3 protein is CSARDPASGRGLGTQYF. CDR3 nucleotides: TGCAGTGCTAGAGATCCTGCTAGCGGGAGAGGTTTAGGTACGCAGTATTTT.

This chain uses TRBV20-1 with TRBJ2-1; D not resolved. The V end was cut by 6 bases, the J end by 3 bases, with 15 bases between. Germline assignment: CDR1 DFQATT and CDR2 SNEGSKA (reference sequence). This CDR3 contains 14 residues. Here the CDR3 DNA reads TGCAGTGCCTTCCCGGCCTATCGCTACAATGAGCAGTTCTTC. This sequence encodes CSAFPAYRYNEQFF.

Only a few counts were recorded for this clonotype. The chain joins TRBV5-1 to TRBJ2-7; 12 nucleotides agree with TRBD1. The germline gives CDR1 SGHRS, CDR2 YFSETQ. This CDR3 contains 16 residues. V was pared by 4 bases and J by 4 bases, with 9 bases of the junction left unmatched. This chain's CDR3 is CASSVSGQGASYEQYF. For the CDR3, the DNA is TGCGCCAGCAGCGTATCGGGACAGGGGGCTTCATACGAGCAGTACTTC. Full variable domain (remainder filled in from reference TRBV5-1 and TRBJ2-7): KAGVTQTPRYLIKTRGQQVTLSCSPISGHRSVSWYQQTPGQGLQFLFEYFSETQRNKGNFPGRFSGRQFSNSRSEMNVSTLELGDSALYLCASSVSGQGASYEQYFGPGTRLTVT.

This clonotype was detected only a few times. The chain couples TRBV20-1 to TRBJ1-6; no clear D. Trimming left V 0 bases short and J 6 bases short, with 15 bases between. CDR1 and CDR2 (germline): DFQATT, SNEGSKA (reference sequence). The CDR3 runs 16 residues. CDR3 loop: CSARDPEAPSNSPLHF. The CDR3 nucleotides read TGCAGTGCTAGAGATCCCGAGGCGCCGAGTAATTCACCCCTCCACTTT.

The J gene is TRBJ2-5, the V gene TRBV9, with 11 bases that match TRBD2. This CDR3 is built from 16 residues. Per the germline V gene, CDR1 is SGDLS and CDR2 is YYNGEE. Trimming removed 3 bases from V and 1 base from J; junction bases left unmatched: 5. CDR3 DNA sequence: TGTGCCAGCAGCGATGCTAGCGGGGGGCCCCAAGAGACCCAGTACTTC. Amino acids: CASSDASGGPQETQYF.

This clonotype was detected a few times. The rearrangement uses TRBV5-1 and TRBJ2-1, with TRBD2 as a possible D gene (7 bases). Germline assignment: CDR1 SGHRS and CDR2 YFSETQ. The CDR3 loop spans 17 amino acids. The germline V and J ends were trimmed by 3 bases and 0 bases, with 16 bases remaining between them. CDR3 loop: CASSWGPSGSSYNEQFF. The CDR3 DNA reads as TGCGCCAGCAGCTGGGGGCCTAGCGGCAGCTCCTACAATGAGCAGTTCTTC.

The sample holds many counts of this clonotype. V is TRBV7-9 and J is TRBJ2-5; the D is unclear. Trimming removed 5 bases at V and 5 bases at J, with 9 bases between. The germline CDR1 and CDR2 sequences are SEHNR and FQNEAQ (reference sequence). The CDR3 sequence is 12 residues long. The CDR3 here is CASSQVGETQYF. CDR3 nucleotide sequence: TGTGCCAGCAGCCAAGTTGGGGAGACCCAGTACTTC. The complete variable domain, with remaining parts taken from reference TRBV7-9 and TRBJ2-5, reads DTGVSQNPRHKITKRGQNVTFRCDPISEHNRLYWYRQTLGQGPEFLTYFQNEAQLEKSRLLSDRFSAERPKGSFSTLEIQRTEQGDSAMYLCASSQVGETQYFGPGTRLLVL.

This clonotype has only a few counts. The CDR3 DNA sequence: TGTGCCAGCAGCCCCCCGGGACAGACCTATGGCTACACCTTC. It encodes CASSPPGQTYGYTF. The V gene is TRBV7-9, the J gene TRBJ1-2; 7 nucleotides line up with TRBD1. The ends lost 5 bases at V and 4 bases at J; junction bases unmatched: 7. Germline loops: CDR1 SEHNR, CDR2 FQNEAQ (reference sequence). CDR3 length: 14 amino acids. Supplemented by reference TRBV7-9 and TRBJ1-2, the full variable domain reads DTGVSQNPRHKITKRGQNVTFRCDPISEHNRLYWYRQTLGQGPEFLTYFQNEAQLEKSRLLSDRFSAERPKGSFSTLEIQRTEQGDSAMYLCASSPPGQTYGYTFGSGTRLTVV.

This clonotype was counted at least ten times. The J gene is TRBJ2-5, the V gene TRBV10-3, with D unclear. CDR1 and CDR2 (germline): ENHRY, SYGVKD. The CDR3 runs 11 residues. Between the trimmed V and J ends, which lost 8 bases and 2 bases, there was a span of 6 bases. The CDR3 region is CAIEQQETQYF. In DNA form, the CDR3 reads TGTGCCATCGAACAGCAAGAGACCCAGTACTTC.

The sample holds a few counts of this clonotype. The chain joins TRBV19 to TRBJ1-5, with a possible D match to TRBD1 (5 bases). Germline V lookup: CDR1 LNHDA, CDR2 SQIVND (reference sequence). The CDR3 spans 13 residues. The V end lost 10 bases, the J end lost 16 bases, and 26 bases lay between the germline ends. CDR3 protein: CATNRASGGRTHF. CDR3 nucleotide sequence: TGTGCCACTAACCGAGCCTCCGGGGGACGGACTCATTTT.

J is TRBJ2-7 and V is TRBV20-1; unclear D gene. V shed 3 bases and J shed 3 bases, with 9 bases lying between them. The CDR3 covers 12 residues. Germline V gene data show CDR1 as DFQATT and CDR2 as SNEGSKA (reference sequence). For the CDR3, the DNA is TGCAGTGCTAGTGACTTGCACTACGAGCAGTACTTC. It codes for CSASDLHYEQYF.

The J gene is TRBJ2-7, the V gene TRBV11-2; D tentatively fits TRBD1 or TRBD2 (6 bases each). CDR1 is SGHAT and CDR2 is FQNNGV in the germline V gene. V was trimmed by 4 bases and J by 3 bases, leaving 13 bases between them. The CDR3 has 14 amino acids. CDR3 sequence reads: CASSSTRGGYEQYF. The CDR3 nucleotides are TGTGCCAGCAGCTCGACCAGGGGAGGCTACGAGCAGTACTTC. Together with reference TRBV11-2 and TRBJ2-7, the CDR3 gives the full variable domain: EAGVAQSPRYKIIEKRQSVAFWCNPISGHATLYWYQQILGQGPKLLIQFQNNGVVDDSQLPKDRFSAERLKGVDSTLKIQPAKLEDSAVYLCASSSTRGGYEQYFGPGTRLTVT.

The J gene is TRBJ2-1, the V gene TRBV7-6; 7 positions match TRBD1. Germline values: CDR1 SGHVS, CDR2 FNYEAQ. The CDR3 runs 17 residues. Germline trimming cut 1 base from V and 6 bases from J; bases unmatched to any gene: 12. CDR3 sequence reads: CASSLVPTGPAPNEQFF. The CDR3 bases are TGTGCCAGCAGCTTAGTTCCGACAGGGCCTGCCCCCAATGAGCAGTTCTTC.

This clonotype occurred a few times. The rearrangement links TRBV11-2 to TRBJ2-1; 10 nucleotides line up with TRBD2. From germline, CDR1 is SGHAT and CDR2 FQNNGV. J was trimmed by 6 bases and V by 5 bases; bases with no gene match: 16. CDR3 length: 18 amino acids. Here the CDR3 DNA reads TGTGCCAGCAGCAGAAAAATGGAACTAGCGGGGAGGAGCAATGAGCAGTTCTTC. It yields the protein CASSRKMELAGRSNEQFF.

The chain employs TRBV13 and TRBJ2-7; unclear D gene. Germline V gene lookup returns CDR1 PRHDT and CDR2 FYEKMQ (reference sequence). V lost 3 bases, J lost 0 bases, and 12 bases lay in between. The length of the CDR3 is 15 residues. Here the CDR3 reads CASSFRERSSYEQYF. CDR3 DNA sequence: TGTGCCAGCAGCTTTAGAGAGAGGAGCTCCTACGAGCAGTACTTC. The full variable domain, its missing parts supplied by reference TRBV13 and TRBJ2-7, is AAGVIQSPRHLIKEKRETATLKCYPIPRHDTVYWYQQGPGQDPQFLISFYEKMQSDKGSIPDRFSAQQFSDYHSELNMSSLELGDSALYFCASSFRERSSYEQYFGPGTRLTVT.

J is TRBJ2-7 and V is TRBV7-8; the D gene is possibly TRBD1 (6 bases). This CDR3 spans 14 amino acids. The germline gives CDR1 SGHVS, CDR2 FQNEAQ. The ends were cut back, 5 bases at V and 0 bases at J, with 11 bases in the middle. The CDR3 DNA is TGTGCCAGCAGCCCCCGGGACACCTCCTACGAGCAGTACTTC. Translated, it gives CASSPRDTSYEQYF. The full variable domain, in which reference TRBV7-8 and TRBJ2-7 provide the parts outside the CDR3, is GAGVSQSPRYKVAKRGQDVALRCDPISGHVSLFWYQQALGQGPEFLTYFQNEAQLDKSGLPSDRFFAERPEGSVSTLKIQRTQQEDSAVYLCASSPRDTSYEQYFGPGTRLTVT.

CDR3 sequence reads: CASSPLSLAVEQYF. As DNA, the CDR3 is TGTGCCAGCAGTCCCTTATCTCTAGCGGTAGAGCAGTACTTC. The chain has TRBV12-3 or TRBV12-4 and TRBJ2-7, with 7 positions matching TRBD2. This CDR3 is 14 amino acids long. V trimming: 5 bases; J trimming: 7 bases; junction bases outside the gene matches: 11.